This T cell receptor (beta chain) derives from a study of cytomegalovirus exposure and HLA in healthy donors. Study-wide findings and caveats: In a later analysis, V- and J-gene trimming of beta chains associated with a DCLRE1C missense variant, replicated independently. Overall, roughly 160 TCR beta chains were annotated as cytomegalovirus-associated.

Note on this clone: No antigen is known for it.

The CDR3 has 13 residues. V gave up 4 bases and J gave up 5 bases, with 12 bases separating them. Looked up from germline, CDR1 is SGHRS and CDR2 is YFSETQ. PCR amplification relied on 60 Vbeta primers (plus 13 Jbeta primers). Profiling relied on immunoSEQ multiplex PCR, and the TCRdb table lists in-frame clones only, not all of them. The data hold over 150,000 clones, with approximately 81% observed a single time. This rearrangement joins TRBV5-1 to TRBJ2-5; tentative D call: TRBD2 (5 bases). This TCR was sampled from a boy younger than 10 in good health and CMV-seronegative. Material for sequencing was PBMCs. The CDR3, as DNA: TGCGCCAGCAGCCCCGGAGGCGAGGAGACCCAGTACTTC. It encodes CASSPGGEETQYF.